Detailed here is one T cell receptor beta chain. What it recognizes is unknown. This CDR3 comprises 14 residues. CDR1 is SGHAT and CDR2 is FQNNGV in the germline V gene. With V trimmed by 2 bases and J by 8 bases, 6 bases remained unmatched. Repertoires were generated with immunoSEQ multiplex PCR, while TCRdb's copy carries only in-frame clones and drops some. The sample shows about 20,000 clones, 75% to 95% of them seen only once. The entry originates in a study of monozygotic twins with cystic fibrosis. The study's findings and limits: Low clonality (median roughly 0.009) suggested a mostly naive repertoire.

Sequenced material: blood. The chain joins TRBV11-2 to TRBJ2-4; 7 bases are a match to TRBD2. The clonotype originates from a girl aged 2 to 10 with cystic fibrosis. This CDR3 is CASSLLAERYIQYF. CDR3 coding DNA: TGTGCCAGCAGCTTACTAGCGGAGAGGTACATTCAGTACTTC. Using reference TRBV11-2 and TRBJ2-4 for the parts outside the CDR3, the full variable domain is EAGVAQSPRYKIIEKRQSVAFWCNPISGHATLYWYQQILGQGPKLLIQFQNNGVVDDSQLPKDRFSAERLKGVDSTLKIQPAKLEDSAVYLCASSLLAERYIQYFGAGTRLSVL.